A single sample gave rise to the 3 T cell receptor beta chains below, sequenced in a study of blood T cells in healthy people across ages. A J-beta primer mix and a sample-barcoded 5' primer were used in a second PCR of about 7 to 11 cycles. Each CDR3 protein gets one entry after TCRdb re-called the 5' RACE reads with MiXCR. The sample shows hundreds of thousands of distinct CDR3 sequences, 29% of them seen only once. The sequencing input was blood. Receptors originate from a woman of 80 years or more in good health.

This clonotype was detected a few times. This chain connects TRBV10-3 to TRBJ2-3, with 8 positions matching TRBD2. The germline CDR1 and CDR2 sequences are ENHRY and SYGVKD. The CDR3 spans 17 residues. Unmatched junction bases numbered 11, after V lost 5 bases and J lost 1 base. CDR3 sequence reads: CAISSTVGTRGTDTQYF. The DNA for the CDR3 is TGTGCCATCAGTTCAACTGTCGGGACTAGGGGCACAGATACGCAGTATTTT.

This clonotype was observed once. The chain's CDR3 is CASSLEVSRRRNEQYF. CDR3 in DNA: TGTGCCAGCAGCTTAGAGGTATCGCGGCGGAGAAACGAGCAGTACTTC. The chain has TRBV7-2 and TRBJ2-5; D call uncertain. The J call is doubtful: the DNA matches TRBJ2-7 better. Germline values: CDR1 SGHTA, CDR2 FQGNSA. CDR3 length: 16 amino acids.

The chain couples TRBV4-1 to TRBJ1-2; D unresolved. Germline V gene sequence: CDR1 MGHRA, CDR2 YSYEKL. This CDR3 contains 15 residues. The V end lost 0 bases, the J end lost 3 bases, and 11 bases lay between the germline ends. CDR3 loop: CASSQESSGYYGYTF. DNA for the CDR3: TGCGCCAGCAGCCAAGAAAGCTCGGGTTACTATGGCTACACCTTC.